Below, one TCR beta chain is given with its context. Antigen specificity is unknown. These data are taken from a study of beta chain features in type 1 diabetes. Study context: Sorted cells numbering under 140,000,000 were examined across all samples. General observations from the study: Type 1 diabetes patients had TCRB CDR3s that were shorter (moderately but significantly so) in all four CD4+ subsets. cDNA-based sequencing might over-represent cells highly expressing TCR.

Expressed TCRB transcripts were sequenced because the isolated RNA had all been reverse transcribed beforehand. Produced via immunoSEQ multiplex PCR; TCRdb's table is partial and in-frame only. Counted here are 130,000 or so clones, roughly 10% occurring once; the ten biggest clones make up around 0.79%. The receptor's source is a man younger than 40 with type 1 diabetes. Specimen: central memory CD4+ T cells from blood.

CDR3 residues: CASSAIGGASGDTQYF. CDR3 DNA sequence: TGTGCCAGCAGCGCGATCGGGGGGGCCTCCGGAGATACGCAGTATTTT. This chain connects TRBV9 to TRBJ2-3; 8 nucleotides match TRBD2. Per the germline V gene, CDR1 is SGDLS and CDR2 is YYNGEE. Trimming at V came to 3 bases and at J to 5 bases, leaving 11 bases not matched to a gene. The CDR3 is made up of 16 amino acids.